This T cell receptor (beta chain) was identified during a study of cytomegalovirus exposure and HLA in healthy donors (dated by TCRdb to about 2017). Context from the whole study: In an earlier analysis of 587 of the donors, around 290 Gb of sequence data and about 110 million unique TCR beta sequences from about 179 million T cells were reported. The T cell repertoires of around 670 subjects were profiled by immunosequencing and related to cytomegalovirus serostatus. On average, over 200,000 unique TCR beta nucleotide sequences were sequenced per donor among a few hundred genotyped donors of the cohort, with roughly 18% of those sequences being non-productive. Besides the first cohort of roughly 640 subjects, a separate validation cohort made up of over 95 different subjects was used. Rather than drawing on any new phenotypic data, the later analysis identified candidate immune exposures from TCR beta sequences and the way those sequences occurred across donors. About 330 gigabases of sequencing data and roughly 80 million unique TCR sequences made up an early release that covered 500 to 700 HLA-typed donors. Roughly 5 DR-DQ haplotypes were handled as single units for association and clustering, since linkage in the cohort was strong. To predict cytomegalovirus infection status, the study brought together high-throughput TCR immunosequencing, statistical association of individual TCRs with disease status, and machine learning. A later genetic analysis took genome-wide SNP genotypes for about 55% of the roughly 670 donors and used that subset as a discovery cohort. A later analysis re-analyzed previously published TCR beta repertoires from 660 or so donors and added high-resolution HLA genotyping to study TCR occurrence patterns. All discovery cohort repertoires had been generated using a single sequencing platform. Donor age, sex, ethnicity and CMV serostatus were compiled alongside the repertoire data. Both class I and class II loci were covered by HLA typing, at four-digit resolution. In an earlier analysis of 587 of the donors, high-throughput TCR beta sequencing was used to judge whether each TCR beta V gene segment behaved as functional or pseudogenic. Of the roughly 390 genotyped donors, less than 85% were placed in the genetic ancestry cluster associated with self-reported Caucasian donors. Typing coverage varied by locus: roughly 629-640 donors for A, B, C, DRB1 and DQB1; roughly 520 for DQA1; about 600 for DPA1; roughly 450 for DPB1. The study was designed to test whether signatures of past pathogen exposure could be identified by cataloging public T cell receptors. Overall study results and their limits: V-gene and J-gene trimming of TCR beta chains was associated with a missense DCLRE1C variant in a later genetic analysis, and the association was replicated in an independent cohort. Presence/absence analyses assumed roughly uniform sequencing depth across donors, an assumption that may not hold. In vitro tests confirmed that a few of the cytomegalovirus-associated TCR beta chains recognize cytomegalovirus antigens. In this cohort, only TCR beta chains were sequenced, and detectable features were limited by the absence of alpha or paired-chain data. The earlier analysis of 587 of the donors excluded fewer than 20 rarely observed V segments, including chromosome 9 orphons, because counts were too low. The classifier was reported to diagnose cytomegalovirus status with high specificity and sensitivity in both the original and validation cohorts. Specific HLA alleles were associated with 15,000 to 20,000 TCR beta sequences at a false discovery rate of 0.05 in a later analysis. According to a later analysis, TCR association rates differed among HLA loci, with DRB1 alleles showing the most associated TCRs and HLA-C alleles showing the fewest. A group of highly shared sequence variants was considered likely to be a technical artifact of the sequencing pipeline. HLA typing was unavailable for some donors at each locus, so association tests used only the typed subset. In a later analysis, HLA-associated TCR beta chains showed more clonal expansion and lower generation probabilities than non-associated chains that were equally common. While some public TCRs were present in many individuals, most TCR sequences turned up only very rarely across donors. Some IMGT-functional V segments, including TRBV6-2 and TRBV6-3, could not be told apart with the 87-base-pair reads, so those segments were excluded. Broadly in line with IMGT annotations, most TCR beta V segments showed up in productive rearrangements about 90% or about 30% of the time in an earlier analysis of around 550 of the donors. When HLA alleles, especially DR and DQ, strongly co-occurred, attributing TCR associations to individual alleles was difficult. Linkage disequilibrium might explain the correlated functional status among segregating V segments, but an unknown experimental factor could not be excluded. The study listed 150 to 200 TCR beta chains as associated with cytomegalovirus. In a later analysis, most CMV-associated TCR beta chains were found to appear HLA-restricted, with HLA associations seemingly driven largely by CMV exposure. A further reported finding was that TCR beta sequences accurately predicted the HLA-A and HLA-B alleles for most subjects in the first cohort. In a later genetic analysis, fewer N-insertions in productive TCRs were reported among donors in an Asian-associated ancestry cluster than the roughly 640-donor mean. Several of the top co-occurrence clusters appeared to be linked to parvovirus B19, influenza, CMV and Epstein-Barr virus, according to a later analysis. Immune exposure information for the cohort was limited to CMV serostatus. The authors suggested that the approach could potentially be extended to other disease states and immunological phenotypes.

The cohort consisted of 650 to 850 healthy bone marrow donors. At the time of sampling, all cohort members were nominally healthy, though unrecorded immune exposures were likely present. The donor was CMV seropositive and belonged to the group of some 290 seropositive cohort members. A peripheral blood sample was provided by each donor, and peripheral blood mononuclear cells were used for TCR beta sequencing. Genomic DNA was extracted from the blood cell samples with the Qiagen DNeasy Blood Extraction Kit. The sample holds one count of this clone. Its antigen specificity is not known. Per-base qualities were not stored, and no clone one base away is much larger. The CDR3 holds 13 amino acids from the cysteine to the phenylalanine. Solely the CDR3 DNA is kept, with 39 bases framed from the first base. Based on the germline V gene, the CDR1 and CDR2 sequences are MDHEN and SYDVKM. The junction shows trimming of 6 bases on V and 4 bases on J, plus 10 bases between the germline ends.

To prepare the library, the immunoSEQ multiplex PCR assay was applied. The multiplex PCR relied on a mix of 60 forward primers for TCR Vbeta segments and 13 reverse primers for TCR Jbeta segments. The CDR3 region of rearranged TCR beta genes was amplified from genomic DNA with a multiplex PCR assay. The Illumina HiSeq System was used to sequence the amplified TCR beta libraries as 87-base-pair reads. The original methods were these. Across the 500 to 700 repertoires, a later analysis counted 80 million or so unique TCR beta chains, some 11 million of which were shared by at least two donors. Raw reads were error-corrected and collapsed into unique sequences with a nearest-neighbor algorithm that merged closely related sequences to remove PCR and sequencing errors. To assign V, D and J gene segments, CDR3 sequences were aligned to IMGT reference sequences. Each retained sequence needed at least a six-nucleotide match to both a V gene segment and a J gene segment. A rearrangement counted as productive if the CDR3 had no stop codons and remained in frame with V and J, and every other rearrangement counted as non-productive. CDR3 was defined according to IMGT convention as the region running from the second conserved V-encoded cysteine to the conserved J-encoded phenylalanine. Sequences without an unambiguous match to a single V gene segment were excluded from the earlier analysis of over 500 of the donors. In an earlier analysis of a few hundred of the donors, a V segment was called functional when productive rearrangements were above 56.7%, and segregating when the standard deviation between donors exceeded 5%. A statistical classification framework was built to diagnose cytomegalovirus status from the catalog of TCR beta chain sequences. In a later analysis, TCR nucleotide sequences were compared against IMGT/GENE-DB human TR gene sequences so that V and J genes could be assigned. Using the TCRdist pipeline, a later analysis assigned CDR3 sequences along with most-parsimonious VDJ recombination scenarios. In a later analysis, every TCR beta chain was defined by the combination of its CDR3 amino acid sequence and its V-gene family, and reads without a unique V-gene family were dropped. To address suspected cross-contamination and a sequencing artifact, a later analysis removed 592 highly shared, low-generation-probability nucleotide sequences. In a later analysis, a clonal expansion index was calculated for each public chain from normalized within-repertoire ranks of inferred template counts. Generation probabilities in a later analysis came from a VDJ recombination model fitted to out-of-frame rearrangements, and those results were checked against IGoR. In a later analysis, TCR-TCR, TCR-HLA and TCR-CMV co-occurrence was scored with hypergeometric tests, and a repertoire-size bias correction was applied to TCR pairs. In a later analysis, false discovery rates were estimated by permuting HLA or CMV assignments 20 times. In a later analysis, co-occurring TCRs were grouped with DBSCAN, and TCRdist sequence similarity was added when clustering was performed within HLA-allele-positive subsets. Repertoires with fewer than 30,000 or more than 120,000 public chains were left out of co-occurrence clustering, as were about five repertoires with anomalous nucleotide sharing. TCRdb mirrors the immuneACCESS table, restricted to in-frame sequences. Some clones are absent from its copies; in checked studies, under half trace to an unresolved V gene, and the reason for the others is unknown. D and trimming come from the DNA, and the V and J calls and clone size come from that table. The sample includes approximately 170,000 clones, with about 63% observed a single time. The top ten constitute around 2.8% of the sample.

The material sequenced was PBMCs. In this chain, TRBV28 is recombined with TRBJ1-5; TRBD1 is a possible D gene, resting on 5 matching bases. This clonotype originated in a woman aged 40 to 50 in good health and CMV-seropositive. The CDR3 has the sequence CASSRDSNQPQHF. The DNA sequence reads TGTGCCAGCAGCCGTGACAGTAATCAGCCCCAGCATTTT.